This T cell receptor (beta chain) is from a study of blood T cell repertoires in COVID-19. The CDR3 has 19 residues. V lost 0 bases, J lost 0 bases, and 12 bases stayed unmatched. The germline CDR1 and CDR2 sequences are SGDLS and YYNGEE. Repertoires were generated with immunoSEQ multiplex PCR, while TCRdb's copy carries only in-frame clones and drops some. The sample contains roughly 220,000 clones, roughly 88% of which appear only once. The sample comprised PBMCs or T cells enriched from blood (not recorded which). V and J are TRBV9 and TRBJ1-3, with 7 positions matching TRBD1. The clonotype originates from a woman aged 40 to 49 with acute COVID-19. The CDR3 nucleotides read TGTGCCAGCAGCGTAGCTCGCCACCTACAGGGGCTCTCTGGAAACACCATATATTTT. This codes for CASSVARHLQGLSGNTIYF. Full variable domain (missing parts from reference TRBV9 and TRBJ1-3): DSGVTQTPKHLITATGQRVTLRCSPRSGDLSVYWYQQSLDQGLQFLIQYYNGEERAKGNILERFSAQQFPDLHSELNLSSLELGDSALYFCASSVARHLQGLSGNTIYFGEGSWLTVV.